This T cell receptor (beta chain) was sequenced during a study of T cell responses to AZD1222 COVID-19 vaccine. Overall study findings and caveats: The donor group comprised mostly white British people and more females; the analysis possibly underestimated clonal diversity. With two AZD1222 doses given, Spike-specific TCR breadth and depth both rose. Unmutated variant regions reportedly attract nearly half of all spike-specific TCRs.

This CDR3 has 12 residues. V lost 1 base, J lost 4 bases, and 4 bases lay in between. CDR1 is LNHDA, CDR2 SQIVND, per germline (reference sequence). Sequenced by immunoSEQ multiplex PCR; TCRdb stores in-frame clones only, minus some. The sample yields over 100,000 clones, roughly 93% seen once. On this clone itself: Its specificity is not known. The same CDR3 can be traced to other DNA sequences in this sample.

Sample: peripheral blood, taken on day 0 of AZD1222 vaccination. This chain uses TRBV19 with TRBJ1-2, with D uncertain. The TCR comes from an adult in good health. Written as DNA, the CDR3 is TGTGCCAGTAGTATAGTAGGCTATGGCTACACCTTC. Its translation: CASSIVGYGYTF.